The 27 T cell receptor beta chains below come from one sample, sequenced in a study of OX40 agonist ivuxolimab in advanced cancers. Profiled with immunoSEQ multiplex PCR; TCRdb holds only in-frame clones, not every one. The sample carries 150,000 to 190,000 clones, approximately 94% recorded once. Specimen: CD4+ or CD8+ T cells sorted from blood, collected in a trial of the OX40 agonist ivuxolimab. All receptors come from an adult with an advanced solid tumor such as melanoma, head and neck, liver or kidney cancer.

The chain links TRBV11-3 to TRBJ2-2; D might be TRBD2 (5 bases). The germline V gene encodes CDR1 SGHNT and CDR2 YENEEA. Trimming left V 8 bases short and J 4 bases short, with 14 bases between. The CDR3 runs 14 residues. The CDR3 is CASQTERGTGELFF. The CDR3 nucleotides read TGTGCCAGCCAAACCGAACGGGGCACCGGGGAGCTGTTTTTT.

This rearrangement joins TRBV9 to TRBJ1-5, with D unresolved. Looked up from germline, CDR1 is SGDLS and CDR2 is YYNGEE. V was shortened by 1 base and J by 0 bases, with 8 bases between the two germline ends. CDR3 length: 15 residues. The chain's CDR3 is CASSVTVDSNQPQHF. CDR3 nucleotides: TGTGCCAGCAGCGTAACAGTCGATAGCAATCAGCCCCAGCATTTT.

This chain joins TRBV7-9 and TRBJ1-1; the match to TRBD1 covers 8 bases. The V segment lost 2 bases and the J segment 5 bases; nucleotides outside the gene matches: 4. Germline V gene lookup returns CDR1 SEHNR and CDR2 FQNEAQ (reference sequence). There are 14 residues in the CDR3. The CDR3 is CASSLQGAGTEAFF. In nucleotides, the CDR3 is TGTGCCAGCAGCTTACAGGGGGCTGGTACTGAAGCTTTCTTT.

The chain is built from TRBV28 and TRBJ2-3; 11 nucleotides line up with TRBD2. The CDR3 runs to 17 residues. V shed 6 bases and J 0 bases; nucleotides not matched to a gene: 8. The germline V gene has CDR1 MDHEN and CDR2 SYDVKM. DNA for the CDR3: TGTGCCAGCAGGAGTCCGGGACTAGCGGCGAGCACAGATACGCAGTATTTT. Translation: CASRSPGLAASTDTQYF.

The V and J genes are TRBV5-6 and TRBJ2-7, with D maybe TRBD1 (5 bases). Germline-derived CDR1 and CDR2 are SGHDT and YYEEEE. V was shortened by 4 bases and J by 6 bases, with 8 bases between the two germline ends. The CDR3 covers 11 residues. The CDR3 nucleotides are TGTGCCAGCAGCACCGACAGCGAGCAGTACTTC. Protein: CASSTDSEQYF. The full variable domain, with the rest looked up from reference TRBV5-6 and TRBJ2-7, is DAGVTQSPTHLIKTRGQQVTLRCSPKSGHDTVSWYQQALGQGPQFIFQYYEEEERQRGNFPDRFSGHQFPNYSSELNVNALLLGDSALYLCASSTDSEQYFGPGTRLTVT.

J is TRBJ2-7 and V is TRBV29-1, with TRBD1 matching 7 bases. The germline V gene has CDR1 SQVTM and CDR2 ANQGSEA. V lost 6 bases to trimming and J lost 10 bases; unmatched junction nucleotides: 15. This CDR3 region has 13 residues. CDR3 DNA sequence: TGCAGCGTCACCGGGACAGACCGATCGTCTCAGTACTTC. It is translated as CSVTGTDRSSQYF.

The chain couples TRBV18 to TRBJ2-6, with 12 bases fitting TRBD1. The trim removed 3 bases at V and 1 base at J, leaving 7 bases unmatched. Germline V CDR1 and CDR2: KGHSH, LQKENI. This CDR3 spans 19 amino acids. The CDR3 sequence: CASSPRGGQGASGANVLTF. The CDR3 DNA sequence: TGTGCCAGCTCACCGAGAGGGGGACAGGGGGCTTCTGGGGCCAACGTCCTGACTTTC. Full variable domain (missing parts from reference TRBV18 and TRBJ2-6): NAGVMQNPRHLVRRRGQEARLRCSPMKGHSHVYWYRQLPEEGLKFMVYLQKENIIDESGMPKERFSAEFPKEGPSILRIQQVVRGDSAAYFCASSPRGGQGASGANVLTFGAGSRLTVL.

The rearrangement uses TRBV6-5 and TRBJ2-1, with D perhaps given as TRBD1 or TRBD2 (5 bases each). The CDR3 is 15 amino acids. Trimming removed 2 bases from V and 6 bases from J, with 14 bases in between. Germline loops: CDR1 MNHEY, CDR2 SVGAGI. The CDR3, as DNA: TGTGCCAGCAGTTACGGGGGACCCACGCCCAATGAGCAGTTCTTC. This codes for CASSYGGPTPNEQFF.

The chain employs TRBV13 and TRBJ2-3, with TRBD2 matching 7 bases. Germline values: CDR1 PRHDT, CDR2 FYEKMQ (reference sequence). CDR3 length equals 15 residues. V was clipped by 0 bases and J by 4 bases; unmatched bases: 4. The CDR3 DNA sequence: TGTGCCAGCAGCTTAGGCCCGGGGGGAGCAGATACGCAGTATTTT. This encodes CASSLGPGGADTQYF.

This chain joins TRBV4-1 and TRBJ2-5; 14 nucleotides line up with TRBD2. This CDR3 is 17 amino acids long. V shed 1 base and J 5 bases; nucleotides not matched to a gene: 6. Germline lookup yields CDR1 MGHRA and CDR2 YSYEKL. Here the CDR3 reads CASSQGLAGGQGETQYF. CDR3 sequence (DNA): TGCGCCAGCAGCCAAGGACTAGCGGGGGGGCAGGGGGAGACCCAGTACTTC.

This rearrangement joins TRBV2 to TRBJ1-5, with D tentatively TRBD1 (5 bases). This CDR3 is 16 amino acids long. Trimming stripped 0 bases from V and 2 bases from J, with 11 bases between. Germline CDR1 reads SNHLY; CDR2 reads FYNNEI. The CDR3 reads CASSEARGLGNQPQHF. In DNA, the CDR3 is TGTGCCAGCAGTGAAGCTCGGGGCTTGGGCAATCAGCCCCAGCATTTT. Full variable domain (remainder filled in from reference TRBV2 and TRBJ1-5): EPEVTQTPSHQVTQMGQEVILRCVPISNHLYFYWYRQILGQKVEFLVSFYNNEISEKSEIFDDQFSVERPDGSNFTLKIRSTKLEDSAMYFCASSEARGLGNQPQHFGDGTRLSIL.

V gene TRBV29-1 combines with J gene TRBJ2-7; 11 nucleotides align to TRBD1. The CDR3 totals 14 residues. The V gene end was trimmed by 2 bases and the J gene end by 7 bases; junction bases not matched to a gene: 7. Looked up from germline, CDR1 is SQVTM and CDR2 is ANQGSEA. CDR3 nucleotide sequence: TGCAGCGTTGAAAGGTCCGGGACAGGGGGAGAGCAGTACTTC. It specifies CSVERSGTGGEQYF.

The chain links TRBV29-1 to TRBJ2-7; 11 bases agree with TRBD1. Germline V gene lookup returns CDR1 SQVTM and CDR2 ANQGSEA. Trimming took 2 bases from V and 5 from J; bases not matched to a gene: 8. The CDR3 is 15 residues long. CDR3 in amino acids: CSVERGGTGGNEQYF. The CDR3, as DNA: TGCAGCGTTGAAAGGGGGGGGACAGGGGGGAACGAGCAGTACTTC.

The V and J genes are TRBV18 and TRBJ2-3; D is perhaps TRBD1 or TRBD2 (5 bases each). In germline, CDR1 is KGHSH, CDR2 LQKENI. This CDR3 has 15 residues. V was clipped by 3 bases and J by 0 bases, with 10 bases between them. This chain's CDR3 is CASSPGAYSTDTQYF. CDR3 DNA: TGTGCCAGCTCACCCGGGGCCTATAGCACAGATACGCAGTATTTT.

Written as DNA, the CDR3 is TGTGCCAGCTCACCGGCCGAATCCTACACCTTC. As protein: CASSPAESYTF. The rearrangement links TRBV18 to TRBJ1-2; no clear D gene. With 3 bases removed from V and 10 bases from J, the gap between germline ends came to 9 bases. This CDR3 spans 11 amino acids. Germline values: CDR1 KGHSH, CDR2 LQKENI.

This rearrangement joins TRBV18 to TRBJ1-1, with D uncertain. Germline values: CDR1 KGHSH, CDR2 LQKENI. The germline V and J ends were trimmed by 6 bases and 6 bases, with 17 bases remaining between them. The CDR3 is 14 amino acids. CDR3 bases: TGTGCCAGCTCCTCCGTTATCCTGGTTCCTGAAGCTTTCTTT. This translates into CASSSVILVPEAFF.

The chain links TRBV19 to TRBJ2-7, with D perhaps matching TRBD1 (6 bases). Deletions cut 9 bases from V and 0 bases from J, with 15 bases between. Germline V lookup: CDR1 LNHDA, CDR2 SQIVND (reference sequence). The CDR3 totals 14 residues. CDR3 region: CASRLTGPSYEQYF. DNA of the CDR3: TGTGCCAGCCGCCTCACAGGGCCCTCCTACGAGCAGTACTTC.

This chain links TRBV19 with TRBJ1-1; D unresolved. V gave up 9 bases and J gave up 4 bases, with 9 bases separating them. This CDR3 has 11 amino acids. Germline V gives CDR1 LNHDA, CDR2 SQIVND (reference sequence). The CDR3 sequence: CASAEFTEAFF. CDR3 in DNA: TGTGCCAGCGCAGAATTCACTGAAGCTTTCTTT.

The sample holds one count of this clone. The rearrangement joins TRBV5-5 to TRBJ2-7; D gene uncertain. CDR1 and CDR2 (germline): SGHKS, YYEKEE (reference sequence). The V end was cut by 0 bases, the J end by 2 bases, with 9 bases between. CDR3 length: 14 amino acids. The CDR3 bases are TGTGCCAGCAGCTTGGATAGCCAAGCCTACGAGCAGTACTTC. Protein: CASSLDSQAYEQYF.

This chain uses TRBV7-2 with TRBJ1-3, with 8 bases identical to TRBD1. This CDR3 is 18 amino acids long. Germline trimming cut 5 bases from V and 0 bases from J; bases unmatched to any gene: 12. CDR1 is SGHTA, CDR2 FQGNSA, per germline. The CDR3 DNA is TGTGCCAGCAGCCCTCCAGGGGGCATACAGAGCTCTGGAAACACCATATATTTT. This sequence encodes CASSPPGGIQSSGNTIYF. The full variable domain, in which reference TRBV7-2 and TRBJ1-3 provide the parts outside the CDR3, is GAGVSQSPSNKVTEKGKDVELRCDPISGHTALYWYRQSLGQGLEFLIYFQGNSAPDKSGLPSDRFSAERTGGSVSTLTIQRTQQEDSAVYLCASSPPGGIQSSGNTIYFGEGSWLTVV.

The CDR3 reads CASSASGTGYYEQYF. Written as DNA, the CDR3 is TGTGCCAGCAGTGCCTCCGGGACAGGTTACTACGAGCAGTACTTC. The rearrangement joins TRBV6-5 to TRBJ2-7; 8 nucleotides align to TRBD1. V trimming: 5 bases; J trimming: 3 bases; junction bases outside the gene matches: 9. The CDR3 runs to 15 residues. Germline CDR1 reads MNHEY; CDR2 reads SVGAGI.

This rearrangement joins TRBV18 to TRBJ2-7; D not certain. CDR3 length: 18 residues. Germline-derived CDR1 and CDR2 are KGHSH and LQKENI. The germline V and J ends were trimmed by 3 bases and 0 bases, with 21 bases remaining between them. DNA for the CDR3: TGTGCCAGCTCACCCTTCCGAATGGGCAGTCAGAGCTCCTACGAGCAGTACTTC. It specifies CASSPFRMGSQSSYEQYF.

This chain uses TRBV5-4 with TRBJ1-6; no definite D call. V lost 0 bases and J 5 bases, leaving 9 bases between the germline ends. In germline, CDR1 is SGHNT, CDR2 YYREEE (reference sequence). CDR3 length equals 15 residues. The CDR3 sequence is CASSLEVRDNSPLHF. In DNA form, the CDR3 reads TGTGCCAGCAGCTTGGAGGTTAGGGATAATTCACCCCTCCACTTT.

The chain couples TRBV4-3 to TRBJ1-1; D is ambiguous. Per the germline V gene, CDR1 is LGHNA and CDR2 is YSLEER. CDR3 length: 15 amino acids. Trimming shortened V by 0 bases and J by 6 bases, and 14 bases separated the two germline ends. CDR3 coding DNA: TGCGCCAGCAGCCAAGATAACGTGAGGGTCTCTGAAGCTTTCTTT. Protein: CASSQDNVRVSEAFF.

The chain uses TRBV5-4 and TRBJ2-3; TRBD1 might be the D (5 bases). Trimming removed 0 bases at V and 2 bases at J, with 7 bases between. The CDR3 runs to 14 residues. Germline CDR1 reads SGHNT; CDR2 reads YYREEE (reference sequence). CDR3 in amino acids: CASSLGQHTDTQYF. The CDR3, as DNA: TGTGCCAGCAGCTTGGGACAGCACACAGATACGCAGTATTTT.

This chain joins TRBV5-4 and TRBJ2-7; the D call may be TRBD1 or TRBD2 (6 bases each). Germline V lookup: CDR1 SGHNT, CDR2 YYREEE (reference sequence). V was shortened by 7 bases and J by 1 base, with 15 bases between the two germline ends. The CDR3 runs to 14 residues. This CDR3 is CASGIGGISYEQYF. The CDR3 region has the DNA TGTGCCAGCGGGATAGGGGGGATATCCTACGAGCAGTACTTC.

The V call is TRBV6-5, the J call TRBJ1-1, with D unresolved. This CDR3 is 16 amino acids long. V gave up 3 bases and J gave up 1 base, with 15 bases separating them. Germline lookup yields CDR1 MNHEY and CDR2 SVGAGI. The CDR3 coding sequence is TGTGCCAGCAGTTATCTTATCCCCCGGGGGAACACTGAAGCTTTCTTT. This gives the protein CASSYLIPRGNTEAFF.